This T cell receptor (beta chain) came from a study of cytomegalovirus exposure and HLA in healthy donors. Study overall: Earlier, 150 million to 200 million T cells were analyzed, and some 120 million unique TCR beta sequences were found among them.

Amplification used 60 Vbeta primers and 13 Jbeta primers. TCRdb's table, derived via immunoSEQ multiplex PCR, lists solely in-frame clones and lacks some. The sample has some 170,000 clones, around 69% seen once; the top ten hold under 3.5%. Specimen: PBMCs. The receptor comes from a woman under 40 in good health and CMV-seronegative.

CDR3 amino acids: CAGGRSLSTDTQYF. CDR3 nucleotides: TGTGCGGGAGGGAGGTCCCTTAGCACAGATACGCAGTATTTT. The J gene is TRBJ2-3, the V gene TRBV28; 7 positions match TRBD2. CDR1 is MDHEN and CDR2 is SYDVKM in the germline V gene. There are 14 residues in the CDR3.